Listed below are T cell receptor beta chains from one sample, sequenced in a study of T-cell reconstitution after alpha-beta-depleted transplantation in children. TCRdb passed the PCR reads through MiXCR, listing each CDR3 protein once. The sample yields 190,000 or so distinct CDR3 sequences, 6.3% seen once. Sequencing used PBMCs, obtained before TCRalphabeta/CD19-depleted stem cell transplant. These receptors were obtained from a girl under three years old with combined immunodeficiency, due to receive a stem cell transplant. CDR3s include the opening cysteine and the closing phenylalanine or tryptophan.

v_call cdr3_aa
TRBV7-9 CASSLSSGISNQPQHF
TRBV20-1 CSARQDDYEQYF
TRBV15 CATSKSGGSRETQYF
TRBV5-1 CASSLAQSSYNEQFF
TRBV7-2 CASSSISGRVNEQFF
TRBV12-3/TRBV12-4 CASSLMRQGSTGGNTDTQYF
TRBV5-1 CASSSTSGARNEQFF
TRBV12-3/TRBV12-4 CASSRSRGGNTIYF
TRBV3-1 CASSQYPAGDEQFF
TRBV7-2 CASSLGVWRAPGGQFF
TRBV7-2 CASSFSGVPSTDTQYF
TRBV6-2/TRBV6-3 CASSYGRTPRADTQYF
TRBV7-6 CASSLARSYRNEQFF
TRBV4-3 CASSQGQRELADTQYF
TRBV27 CASSLFRNTEAFF
TRBV7-2 CASGLGLYNEQFF
TRBV4-3 CASSYGGPPYEQYF
TRBV5-1 CASSPGLARDEQFF
TRBV14 CASSQPTRDSEAFF
TRBV12-3/TRBV12-4 CASSLGGEKETQYF
TRBV3-1 CASSQERYYEQYF
TRBV11-1 CASSLFQRGNEQFF